The clone carrying this TCR beta chain was picked up a small number of times. Its antigen remains unknown. The sample comes from a study of T-cell reconstitution after alpha-beta-depleted transplantation in children. Broader study findings: Elevated TCRbeta diversity at day 60 was traced, in some patients, to surviving recipient T cells and thymic progenitors. Several hundred graft clones that had expanded were reportedly the source of alpha-beta T cells about two months after transplant.

It was with unique molecular identifiers that the TCRbeta library was prepared. From the PCR reads, TCRdb called clonotypes with MiXCR, one entry per CDR3 protein. The repertoire holds 530,000 or so distinct CDR3 sequences, with more than 20% as singletons. The CDR3 spans 15 residues. Trimming shortened V by 5 bases and J by 2 bases, and 13 bases separated the two germline ends. J is TRBJ2-1 and V is TRBV12-3 or TRBV12-4; a weak D match, TRBD1 (5 bases). The sample was PBMCs, taken before TCRalphabeta/CD19-depleted stem cell transplant. The source is a boy under two years old with Wiskott-Aldrich syndrome, due to receive a stem cell transplant. The chain's CDR3 is CASSRPRTTYNEQFF. The CDR3 DNA sequence: TGTGCCAGCAGTCGTCCCCGGACAACCTACAATGAGCAGTTCTTC.